Listed here are 28 T cell receptor beta chains from one sample, sequenced in a study of blood T cell repertoires in COVID-19. The method was immunoSEQ multiplex PCR; TCRdb's version includes in-frame clones alone and lacks a portion of them. The repertoire holds almost 200,000 clones, with around 92% as singletons. The sequencing sample was made of PBMCs or T cells enriched from blood (not recorded which). These TCRs come from a woman between 18 and 29 years old who had recovered from COVID-19.

V is TRBV2 and J is TRBJ2-1; D is perhaps TRBD2 (7 bases). The V gene lost 6 bases and the J gene lost 7 bases, with 16 bases spanning the gap. The CDR3 covers 14 residues. Germline values: CDR1 SNHLY, CDR2 FYNNEI. The CDR3: CASRVTGRGNEQFF. The CDR3 DNA reads as TGTGCCAGCAGAGTCACAGGGCGGGGGAATGAGCAGTTCTTC.

V gene TRBV11-2 combines with J gene TRBJ2-5, with TRBD2 matching 7 bases. Germline V gene data show CDR1 as SGHAT and CDR2 as FQNNGV. Germline trimming cut 7 bases from V and 7 bases from J; bases unmatched to any gene: 9. This CDR3 comprises 13 residues. The CDR3 protein is CASKVGGGVTQYF. The CDR3 DNA reads as TGTGCCAGCAAAGTGGGGGGGGGTGTGACCCAGTACTTC.

The gene calls are TRBV4-1 and TRBJ2-1, with 7 bases aligning to TRBD2. The CDR3 contains 16 residues. Germline values: CDR1 MGHRA, CDR2 YSYEKL. J lost 4 bases, V lost 3 bases, and 9 bases had no gene match. CDR3 sequence reads: CASSQPGGTQYNEQFF. CDR3 sequence (DNA): TGCGCCAGCAGCCAGCCCGGGGGGACGCAATACAATGAGCAGTTCTTC.

V usage is TRBV10-2 and J usage is TRBJ2-3; D is perhaps TRBD2 (7 bases). The V end was cut by 5 bases, the J end by 1 base, with 16 bases between. The CDR3 runs 16 residues. Germline CDR1 is WSHSY and CDR2 is SAAADI. The CDR3: CASSLLRGARTDTQYF. The CDR3 DNA is TGCGCCAGCAGTCTCCTCCGGGGGGCTCGCACAGATACGCAGTATTTT.

There are a few counts of this clone. The rearrangement joins TRBV10-3 to TRBJ1-2; D unresolved. The CDR3 runs to 15 residues. Trimming pared 2 bases from V and 0 bases from J, leaving 10 bases between. In germline, CDR1 is ENHRY, CDR2 SYGVKD. CDR3 sequence: CAISEREGANYGYTF. The CDR3 coding sequence is TGTGCCATCAGTGAGAGGGAGGGAGCTAACTATGGCTACACCTTC.

The chain employs TRBV13 and TRBJ2-5; perhaps TRBD2 as D (6 bases). Trimming stripped 5 bases from V and 2 bases from J, with 18 bases between. Germline-derived CDR1 and CDR2 are PRHDT and FYEKMQ (reference sequence). The length of the CDR3 is 16 residues. The CDR3 sequence: CASSPWGTAAQETQYF. CDR3 DNA sequence: TGTGCCAGCAGCCCTTGGGGGACTGCCGCTCAAGAGACCCAGTACTTC.

A single count supports this clone. V and J are TRBV5-5 and TRBJ1-2; 10 bases align to TRBD1. Per germline, CDR1 SGHKS and CDR2 YYEKEE (reference sequence). Trimming cost V 1 base and J 3 bases; bases outside gene matches: 12. The CDR3 consists of 18 residues. CDR3 amino acids: CASSLYGDRGRQDYGYTF. The CDR3 DNA reads as TGTGCCAGCAGCTTGTATGGGGACAGGGGAAGACAGGACTATGGCTACACCTTC.

The J gene is TRBJ2-3, the V gene TRBV5-1; TRBD2 aligns across 12 bases. Germline V gives CDR1 SGHRS, CDR2 YFSETQ. V lost 3 bases, J lost 10 bases, and 15 bases stayed unmatched. The CDR3 is made up of 17 amino acids. The CDR3 DNA follows: TGCGCCAGCAGCTACAGCGACGCTAGCGGGGGGGCCGGTTCGCAGTATTTT. Its protein product is CASSYSDASGGAGSQYF.

This clone was counted a few times. This chain joins TRBV6-5 and TRBJ2-3; D is perhaps TRBD2 (5 bases). V lost 0 bases to trimming and J lost 0 bases, with 10 bases between them. The CDR3 loop spans 16 amino acids. Germline assignment: CDR1 MNHEY and CDR2 SVGAGI. CDR3 protein: CASSYSPGSSTDTQYF. CDR3 nucleotides: TGTGCCAGCAGTTACTCGCCGGGATCTAGCACAGATACGCAGTATTTT.

J is TRBJ2-2 and V is TRBV2; 8 nucleotides line up with TRBD2. Trimming took 7 bases from V and 4 from J; bases not matched to a gene: 5. This CDR3 is 14 amino acids long. The germline V gene encodes CDR1 SNHLY and CDR2 FYNNEI. The CDR3 nucleotides read TGTGCCAGCAATCAACGGGGGGGCACCGGGGAGCTGTTTTTT. Protein product: CASNQRGGTGELFF.

The V and J genes are TRBV19 and TRBJ2-5, with 8 positions matching TRBD1. The CDR3 totals 15 residues. The J segment lost 2 bases and the V segment lost 8 bases, leaving 10 bases of the junction unmatched. The germline V gene has CDR1 LNHDA and CDR2 SQIVND (reference sequence). CDR3 loop: CASSIWDRPQETQYF. CDR3 bases: TGTGCCAGTTCTATTTGGGACAGGCCTCAAGAGACCCAGTACTTC.

CDR3 bases: TGCAGCGTTGGGGGGGTGGCAGGCTATGGCTACACCTTC. It yields the protein CSVGGVAGYGYTF. The genes are TRBV29-1 and TRBJ1-2, with D perhaps TRBD1 (5 bases). CDR1 is SQVTM and CDR2 is ANQGSEA in the germline V gene. The CDR3 loop spans 13 amino acids. Trimming shortened V by 4 bases and J by 4 bases, and 13 bases separated the two germline ends.

The rearrangement links TRBV9 to TRBJ2-5, with 13 bases matching TRBD2. Germline V gene lookup returns CDR1 SGDLS and CDR2 YYNGEE. With V trimmed by 0 bases and J by 3 bases, 2 bases remained unmatched. The length of the CDR3 is 16 residues. CDR3 sequence: CASSVEGLAGEETQYF. CDR3 in DNA: TGTGCCAGCAGCGTAGAAGGACTAGCGGGAGAAGAGACCCAGTACTTC.

This clone occurred once. V usage is TRBV2 and J usage is TRBJ2-2; D possibly corresponds to TRBD1 (5 bases). This CDR3 is built from 14 residues. V was trimmed by 7 bases and J by 5 bases, leaving 14 bases between them. Germline loops: CDR1 SNHLY, CDR2 FYNNEI. The DNA of the CDR3 is TGTGCCAGCACCCCTACCAGGGATACCGGGGAGCTGTTTTTT. Its protein product is CASTPTRDTGELFF.

The V gene is TRBV28, the J gene TRBJ1-6, with a weak D call TRBD1 (5 bases). The V gene lost 6 bases and the J gene lost 7 bases, with 13 bases spanning the gap. This CDR3 is 14 amino acids long. The germline gives CDR1 MDHEN, CDR2 SYDVKM. The CDR3 here is CASRTVYGNSPLHF. For the CDR3, the DNA is TGTGCCAGCAGGACAGTCTATGGGAATTCACCCCTCCACTTT.

This rearrangement joins TRBV18 to TRBJ2-5; TRBD1 is a possible D gene (6 bases). The V gene's germline CDR1 is KGHSH and CDR2 LQKENI. Trimming left V 0 bases short and J 7 bases short, with 12 bases between. This CDR3 has 14 residues. CDR3 nucleotides: TGTGCCAGCTCACCACCGCCAGGGGCGGTGACCCAGTACTTC. Its translation is CASSPPPGAVTQYF.

This clone was detected once. V usage is TRBV6-2 or TRBV6-3 and J usage is TRBJ2-5; D remains ambiguous. This CDR3 spans 15 amino acids. Germline-derived CDR1 and CDR2 are MNHEY and SVGEGT. Between the trimmed V and J ends, which lost 6 bases and 5 bases, there was a span of 19 bases. The CDR3 reads CASSIPRVLRETQYF. CDR3 nucleotide sequence: TGTGCCAGCAGCATTCCGCGTGTCCTGCGGGAGACCCAGTACTTC.

In its sample, this clone was seen once. The genes are TRBV3-1 (or the pseudogene TRBV3-2) and TRBJ1-2; 7 positions agree with TRBD1. Germline values: CDR1 LGHDT, CDR2 YNNKEL (reference sequence). The junction had 4 bases not matched to a gene; V was cut back by 6 bases and J by 6 bases. The CDR3 has 12 residues. DNA for the CDR3: TGTGCCAGCAGTGGGACAGCCCATGGCTACACCTTC. It codes for CASSGTAHGYTF.

Written as DNA, the CDR3 is TGTGCCAGCAGCGTCCACCCGGGCACAGATACGCAGTATTTT. Translation: CASSVHPGTDTQYF. This chain joins TRBV9 and TRBJ2-3, with D uncertain. V was shortened by 2 bases and J by 1 base, with 8 bases between the two germline ends. The germline V gene has CDR1 SGDLS and CDR2 YYNGEE. The CDR3 totals 14 residues.

V is TRBV5-1 and J is TRBJ2-5; 11 bases map to TRBD1. V lost 1 base to trimming and J lost 5 bases; unmatched junction nucleotides: 4. The CDR3 spans 15 residues. Germline V gene lookup returns CDR1 SGHRS and CDR2 YFSETQ. For the CDR3, the DNA is TGCGCCAGCAGCTTGCAGGACAGGGGGCGGGAGACCCAGTACTTC. Residues: CASSLQDRGRETQYF.

This rearrangement joins TRBV28 to TRBJ2-2; 9 bases agree with TRBD1. Trimming took 6 bases from V and 5 from J; bases not matched to a gene: 7. Germline CDR1 is MDHEN and CDR2 is SYDVKM. The CDR3 covers 15 residues. The CDR3 loop reads CASREGQGRTGELFF. The CDR3 DNA sequence: TGTGCCAGCAGGGAGGGACAGGGAAGAACCGGGGAGCTGTTTTTT.

The rearrangement links TRBV4-1 to TRBJ2-5; perhaps TRBD1 as D (6 bases). The V gene lost 1 base and the J gene lost 3 bases, with 6 bases spanning the gap. Germline CDR1 MGHRA, CDR2 YSYEKL. The CDR3 runs to 13 residues. The CDR3 DNA reads TGCGCCAGCAGCCAAGCAGGGGAAGAGACCCAGTACTTC. It is translated as CASSQAGEETQYF.

This clone was seen once. One end of the junction is discordant with germline, which a read error may explain. The same CDR3 also results from other DNA sequences found in this sample. The gene calls are TRBV6-4 and TRBJ2-3, with 7 bases matching TRBD2. Per the germline V gene, CDR1 is MRHNA and CDR2 is SNTAGT. The CDR3 loop spans 15 amino acids. The CDR3 loop reads CASSDSGGSTDTQYF. The CDR3 DNA follows: TGTGCCAGCAGTGACTCGGGGGGGAGCACGGATACGCAGTATTTT.

V is TRBV7-9 and J is TRBJ2-6, with 7 bases fitting TRBD1. The germline gives CDR1 SEHNR, CDR2 FQNEAQ (reference sequence). The CDR3 loop spans 17 amino acids. Losses at the gene ends were 5 bases for V and 1 base for J; bases not matched to a gene: 8. In DNA, the CDR3 is TGTGCCAGCAGCGCCGGGACAGATATTTCTGGGGCCAACGTCCTGACTTTC. Translation: CASSAGTDISGANVLTF.

V and J are TRBV5-1 and TRBJ1-5, with 7 bases fitting TRBD1. The CDR3 is 15 residues long. Germline CDR1 SGHRS, CDR2 YFSETQ. Losses at the gene ends were 4 bases for V and 4 bases for J; bases not matched to a gene: 8. The CDR3 nucleotides are TGCGCCAGCAGCGTCTCCGGGACAGAGAATCAGCCCCAGCATTTT. The encoded protein is CASSVSGTENQPQHF.

J is TRBJ1-3 and V is TRBV11-2; no clear D. V was pared by 6 bases and J by 2 bases, with 14 bases between. CDR1 is SGHAT and CDR2 is FQNNGV in the germline V gene. CDR3 length equals 15 residues. The CDR3 region has the DNA TGTGCCAGCAGACCAGTTCCTCCCCCTGGAAACACCATATATTTT. Its translation: CASRPVPPPGNTIYF.

The chain couples TRBV27 to TRBJ2-2; 9 bases fit TRBD1. V gave up 3 bases and J gave up 1 base; unmatched junction bases: 3. Looked up from germline, CDR1 is MNHEY and CDR2 is SMNVEV (reference sequence). The CDR3 is 16 amino acids. CDR3 residues: CASSFWDRENTGELFF. The CDR3 DNA reads as TGTGCCAGCAGTTTTTGGGACAGGGAGAACACCGGGGAGCTGTTTTTT.

This chain uses TRBV6-5 with TRBJ2-5, with a possible D match to TRBD1 (6 bases). Between the trimmed V and J ends, which lost 4 bases and 5 bases, there was a span of 17 bases. Germline V lookup: CDR1 MNHEY, CDR2 SVGAGI. The CDR3 extends over 15 amino acids. CDR3 sequence reads: CASSSLQGRTETQYF. The CDR3 coding sequence is TGTGCCAGCAGTTCCCTACAGGGCAGGACGGAGACCCAGTACTTC.